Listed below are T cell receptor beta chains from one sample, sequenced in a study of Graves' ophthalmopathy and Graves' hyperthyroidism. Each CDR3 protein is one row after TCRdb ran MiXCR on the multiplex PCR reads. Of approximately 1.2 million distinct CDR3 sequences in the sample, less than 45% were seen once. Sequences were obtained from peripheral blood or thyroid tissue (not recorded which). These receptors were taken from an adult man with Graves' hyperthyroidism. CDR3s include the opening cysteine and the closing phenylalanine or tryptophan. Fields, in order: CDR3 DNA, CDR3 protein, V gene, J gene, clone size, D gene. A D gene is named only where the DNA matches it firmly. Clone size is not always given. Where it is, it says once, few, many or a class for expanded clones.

TGTGCCAGCAGCCAGCGGGACGTCTTGGACGAAAAACTGTTTTTT	CASSQRDVLDEKLFF	TRBV16	TRBJ1-4	.	.
TGTGCCAGCAGCTTAAACCCAGTCCGGACAGGGTGGTCCTACGAGCAGTACTTC	CASSLNPVRTGWSYEQYF	TRBV7-8	TRBJ2-7	.	TRBD1
TGTGCCAGCAGCGGTACATCAGAAGATGGCTACACCTTC	CASSGTSEDGYTF	TRBV5-4	TRBJ1-2	many	.
TGTGCCAGCAGCGTAGCTGCGACAGGGGGCTTCTACGAGCAGTACTTC	CASSVAATGGFYEQYF	TRBV9	TRBJ2-7	.	TRBD1
TGCAGTGCTAGAGACGCCGGGACAGGGTATGGCTACACCTTC	CSARDAGTGYGYTF	TRBV20-1	TRBJ1-2	.	TRBD1
TGTGCCAGCAGCGTTTCAAGCGGGAGGGCCAGCGAGACCCAGTACTTC	CASSVSSGRASETQYF	TRBV10-3	TRBJ2-5	.	TRBD2
TGTGCCAGCAGCTCACTAGCGGGTCCTCCCGGGGAGCTGTTTTTT	CASSSLAGPPGELFF	TRBV7-2	TRBJ2-2	many	TRBD2
TGCAGCGTTGCGGTGGGAGCAAAACTGTTTTTT	CSVAVGAKLFF	TRBV29-1	TRBJ1-4	.	.
TGTGCTAGTCTAGGGCAGGGAACTACGGAGACCCAGTACTTC	CASLGQGTTETQYF	TRBV12-5	TRBJ2-5	.	.
TGTGCCAGCAGCCAAAAGACGGGAGGGGCAGAGACCCAGTACTTC	CASSQKTGGAETQYF	TRBV3-1	TRBJ2-5	few	TRBD2
TGTGCCAGCAGCGTAGACCTCGCGTCCGGGGAGCTGTTTTTT	CASSVDLASGELFF	TRBV9	TRBJ2-2	.	.
TGTGCCTCGTCACACAGGGGCGCTGAAGCTTTCTTT	CASSHRGAEAFF	TRBV15	TRBJ1-1	many	TRBD1